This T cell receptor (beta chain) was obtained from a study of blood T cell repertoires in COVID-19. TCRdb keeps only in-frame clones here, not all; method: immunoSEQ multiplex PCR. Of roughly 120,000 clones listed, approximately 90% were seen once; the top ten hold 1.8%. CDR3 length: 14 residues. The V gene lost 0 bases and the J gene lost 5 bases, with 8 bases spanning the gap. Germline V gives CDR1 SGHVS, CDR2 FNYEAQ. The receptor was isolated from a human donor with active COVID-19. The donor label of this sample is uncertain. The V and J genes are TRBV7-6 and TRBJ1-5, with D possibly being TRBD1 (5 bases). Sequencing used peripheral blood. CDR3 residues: CASSLAGGDQPQHF. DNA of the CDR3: TGTGCCAGCAGCTTAGCGGGGGGGGATCAGCCCCAGCATTTT.